This TCR beta chain was captured in a study of T cell responses to AZD1222 COVID-19 vaccine. Whole-study findings and limits: Baseline seropositivity occurred in only a handful of AZD1222 recipients. White British people made up most donors, females outnumbered males, and clonal diversity was possibly underestimated. After the peak T cell response, and only then, were repertoires sampled.

With regard to this clone: No antigen is known for it.

The repertoire was sequenced with immunoSEQ multiplex PCR; TCRdb's copy has only in-frame clones and lacks some. The table lists about 130,000 clones, about 86% of them singletons, with around 10% in the top ten. V lost 8 bases, J lost 2 bases, and 9 bases lay in between. This CDR3 contains 13 residues. CDR1 is MNHEY and CDR2 is SVGAGI in the germline V gene. The chain links TRBV6-5 to TRBJ1-4, with D possibly TRBD1 on 5 matching bases. The source of this sequence is an adult in good health. The sequencing here drew on peripheral blood, taken on day 0 of AZD1222 vaccination. The CDR3 region is CASARATNEKLFF. CDR3 nucleotide sequence: TGTGCCAGCGCCAGGGCGACTAATGAAAAACTGTTTTTT.